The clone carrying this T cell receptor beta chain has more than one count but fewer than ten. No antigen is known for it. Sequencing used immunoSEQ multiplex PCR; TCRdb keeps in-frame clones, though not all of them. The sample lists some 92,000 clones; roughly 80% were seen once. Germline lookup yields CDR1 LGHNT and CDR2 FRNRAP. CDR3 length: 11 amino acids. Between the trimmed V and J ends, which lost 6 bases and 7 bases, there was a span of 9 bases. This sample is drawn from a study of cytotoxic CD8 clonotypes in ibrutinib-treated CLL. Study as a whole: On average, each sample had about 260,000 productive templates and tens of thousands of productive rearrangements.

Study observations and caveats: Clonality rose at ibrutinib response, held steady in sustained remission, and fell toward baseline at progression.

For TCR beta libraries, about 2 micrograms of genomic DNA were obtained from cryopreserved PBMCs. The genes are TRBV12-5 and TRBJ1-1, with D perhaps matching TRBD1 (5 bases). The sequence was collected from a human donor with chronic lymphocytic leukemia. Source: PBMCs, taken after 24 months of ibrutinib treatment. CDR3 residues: CASGPGSEAFF. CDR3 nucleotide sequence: TGTGCTAGTGGGCCAGGGAGTGAAGCTTTCTTT. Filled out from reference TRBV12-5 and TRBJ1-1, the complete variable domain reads DARVTQTPRHKVTEMGQEVTMRCQPILGHNTVFWYRQTMMQGLELLAYFRNRAPLDDSGMPKDRFSAEMPDATLATLKIQPSEPRDSAVYFCASGPGSEAFFGQGTRLTVV.